Following are 25 T cell receptor beta chains from one sample sequenced in a study of cytomegalovirus exposure and HLA in healthy donors. PCR primers comprised 60 Vbeta and 13 Jbeta primers. TCRdb's table, derived via immunoSEQ multiplex PCR, lists solely in-frame clones and lacks some. The sample has around 140,000 clones, around 81% seen once. The sequenced material came from PBMCs. The receptors here all came from a man aged 45 to 65 in good health and CMV-seronegative.

The rearrangement joins TRBV19 to TRBJ2-1, with D perhaps matching TRBD2 (5 bases). The V end was cut by 0 bases, the J end by 7 bases, with 13 bases between. The CDR3 has 15 amino acids. Germline CDR1 LNHDA, CDR2 SQIVND (reference sequence). The CDR3 bases are TGTGCCAGTAGTATAGATCCCGGACTCCTTAATGAGCAGTTCTTC. Translated, it gives CASSIDPGLLNEQFF.

This sequence joins TRBV28 and TRBJ2-5; 10 bases line up with TRBD1. Germline values: CDR1 MDHEN, CDR2 SYDVKM. J lost 4 bases, V lost 4 bases, and 12 bases had no gene match. The CDR3 is 17 amino acids. The CDR3 coding sequence is TGTGCCAGCAGTTCAGCCTCGGGACAGGGGTCCGTAGAGACCCAGTACTTC. It codes for CASSSASGQGSVETQYF.

This clone was seen only a few times. V is TRBV9 and J is TRBJ2-5, with TRBD1 matching 8 bases. Germline V CDR1 and CDR2: SGDLS, YYNGEE. This CDR3 is built from 15 residues. V was clipped by 3 bases and J by 2 bases; unmatched bases: 6. The DNA for the CDR3 is TGTGCCAGCAGCGATGCCAGGACAGGGCAAGAGACCCAGTACTTC. As protein: CASSDARTGQETQYF. Full variable domain (missing parts from reference TRBV9 and TRBJ2-5): DSGVTQTPKHLITATGQRVTLRCSPRSGDLSVYWYQQSLDQGLQFLIQYYNGEERAKGNILERFSAQQFPDLHSELNLSSLELGDSALYFCASSDARTGQETQYFGPGTRLLVL.

This chain connects TRBV19 to TRBJ2-3, with D possibly matching TRBD2 (5 bases). V was shortened by 4 bases and J by 3 bases, with 17 bases between the two germline ends. The germline V gene encodes CDR1 LNHDA and CDR2 SQIVND (reference sequence). This CDR3 has 16 residues. CDR3 DNA: TGTGCCAGTAGTACCCAGGCGGTGGGAGCGACAGATACGCAGTATTTT. It yields the protein CASSTQAVGATDTQYF.

The gene calls are TRBV5-6 and TRBJ2-5; 11 nucleotides line up with TRBD2. CDR1 and CDR2 from the germline V gene are SGHDT and YYEEEE. The CDR3 is 16 amino acids. V gave up 5 bases and J gave up 1 base; unmatched junction bases: 7. The CDR3 sequence is CASRATSGKTQETQYF. CDR3 nucleotides: TGTGCCAGCAGGGCGACTAGCGGGAAAACCCAAGAGACCCAGTACTTC.

The chain recombines TRBV18 with TRBJ1-4; the D gene is possibly TRBD1 (5 bases). This CDR3 is 14 amino acids long. The V end was cut by 2 bases, the J end by 5 bases, with 9 bases between. From germline, CDR1 is KGHSH and CDR2 LQKENI. CDR3 protein: CASSPTGGNEKLFF. In nucleotides, the CDR3 is TGTGCCAGCTCACCAACCGGGGGAAATGAAAAACTGTTTTTT.

The chain is built from TRBV7-7 and TRBJ2-1; tentative D call: TRBD1 (5 bases). V lost 5 bases and J 3 bases, leaving 17 bases between the germline ends. CDR1 and CDR2 from the germline V gene are SSHAT and FNYEAQ (reference sequence). CDR3 length: 16 residues. CDR3 sequence: CASSPRVDLLYNEQFF. CDR3 bases: TGTGCCAGCAGCCCCAGGGTCGACCTACTCTACAATGAGCAGTTCTTC.

This clone has a handful of counts. The J gene is TRBJ1-3, the V gene TRBV5-6; no reliable D call. This CDR3 has 17 amino acids. V lost 0 bases and J 0 bases, leaving 13 bases between the germline ends. Per germline, CDR1 SGHDT and CDR2 YYEEEE. CDR3 in amino acids: CASSLASWYTSGNTIYF. CDR3 DNA sequence: TGTGCCAGCAGCTTGGCCTCATGGTACACCTCTGGAAACACCATATATTTT.

The V gene is TRBV7-9, the J gene TRBJ2-1; 15 positions match TRBD2. This CDR3 contains 15 residues. Germline V CDR1 and CDR2: SEHNR, FQNEAQ (reference sequence). The V segment lost 3 bases and the J segment 9 bases; nucleotides outside the gene matches: 3. CDR3 region: CASSFRTSGRGEQFF. CDR3 nucleotides: TGTGCCAGCAGCTTCCGGACTAGCGGGAGGGGTGAGCAGTTCTTC.

The chain couples TRBV11-2 to TRBJ2-7, with D unresolved. This CDR3 has 14 amino acids. Germline CDR1 SGHAT, CDR2 FQNNGV. The V end was cut by 6 bases, the J end by 2 bases, with 14 bases between. DNA for the CDR3: TGTGCCAGCAGTGCGTCTCGCCGGGCCTACGAGCAGTACTTC. Its protein is CASSASRRAYEQYF.

This clone has a single count. V is TRBV12-5 and J is TRBJ2-7; weak D call: TRBD1 (6 bases). Germline V gene lookup returns CDR1 LGHNT and CDR2 FRNRAP. This CDR3 is built from 13 residues. Trimming took 6 bases from V and 5 from J, leaving 14 bases between them. The CDR3: CASGTGLLDEQYF. The CDR3 DNA reads TGTGCTAGTGGAACAGGGTTGCTGGACGAGCAGTACTTC.

This chain joins TRBV11-2 and TRBJ1-3; D remains unclear. The CDR3 sequence is 17 residues long. Deletions cut 3 bases from V and 0 bases from J, with 15 bases between. The germline V gene encodes CDR1 SGHAT and CDR2 FQNNGV. CDR3 residues: CASSLKLPASSGNTIYF. The CDR3 nucleotides are TGTGCCAGCAGCTTGAAACTACCAGCTAGCTCTGGAAACACCATATATTTT.

The chain recombines TRBV7-8 with TRBJ1-1; D not resolved. Germline CDR1 is SGHVS and CDR2 is FQNEAQ. This CDR3 contains 11 residues. The V and J ends lost 4 bases and 11 bases respectively, with 11 bases between them. This CDR3 is CASSYQVEAFF. The CDR3 nucleotides read TGTGCCAGCAGCTACCAGGTAGAGGCTTTCTTT.

This chain joins TRBV27 and TRBJ1-2; perhaps TRBD1 as D (5 bases). The V gene's germline CDR1 is MNHEY and CDR2 SMNVEV (reference sequence). The length of the CDR3 is 15 residues. With 7 bases removed from V and 3 bases from J, the gap between germline ends came to 18 bases. CDR3 in amino acids: CASTYRTGGYYGYTF. The DNA of the CDR3 is TGTGCCAGCACCTATCGGACGGGGGGATACTATGGCTACACCTTC.

This chain links TRBV19 with TRBJ2-2; weak D call: TRBD1 (8 bases). Germline-derived CDR1 and CDR2 are LNHDA and SQIVND (reference sequence). The V gene lost 3 bases and the J gene lost 5 bases, with 13 bases spanning the gap. The CDR3 covers 15 residues. The CDR3 is CASSMYRGGTGELFF. The CDR3 bases are TGTGCCAGTAGTATGTACAGGGGGGGAACCGGGGAGCTGTTTTTT. The variable domain in full, with the rest retrieved from reference TRBV19 and TRBJ2-2, is DGGITQSPKYLFRKEGQNVTLSCEQNLNHDAMYWYRQDPGQGLRLIYYSQIVNDFQKGDIAEGYSVSREKKESFPLTVTSAQKNPTAFYLCASSMYRGGTGELFFGEGSRLTVL.

The chain has TRBV27 and TRBJ2-1; 8 nucleotides match TRBD1. The trim removed 2 bases at V and 10 bases at J, leaving 7 bases unmatched. CDR3 length: 14 amino acids. Germline V CDR1 and CDR2: MNHEY, SMNVEV (reference sequence). This chain's CDR3 is CASSLGQGWDEQFF. The CDR3 nucleotides are TGTGCCAGCAGTTTAGGACAGGGATGGGACGAGCAGTTCTTC.

The chain is built from TRBV5-1 and TRBJ2-3; 10 bases are a match to TRBD1. Germline assignment: CDR1 SGHRS and CDR2 YFSETQ. The trim removed 0 bases at V and 0 bases at J, leaving 1 base unmatched. The CDR3 runs to 16 residues. CDR3 sequence: CASSLGDRGSTDTQYF. CDR3 sequence (DNA): TGCGCCAGCAGCTTGGGGGACAGGGGAAGCACAGATACGCAGTATTTT. Filled out from reference TRBV5-1 and TRBJ2-3, the complete variable domain reads KAGVTQTPRYLIKTRGQQVTLSCSPISGHRSVSWYQQTPGQGLQFLFEYFSETQRNKGNFPGRFSGRQFSNSRSEMNVSTLELGDSALYLCASSLGDRGSTDTQYFGPGTRLTVL.

This sequence joins TRBV19 and TRBJ2-2; TRBD2 agrees at 7 bases. The length of the CDR3 is 14 residues. Germline loops: CDR1 LNHDA, CDR2 SQIVND (reference sequence). With 6 bases clipped from V and 1 base from J, the junction kept 2 bases outside the gene matches. This chain's CDR3 is CASRSGVNTGELFF. CDR3 DNA sequence: TGTGCCAGTAGGAGCGGGGTGAACACCGGGGAGCTGTTTTTT.

This sequence joins TRBV5-5 and TRBJ1-4, with D hard to call. Trimming shortened V by 4 bases and J by 4 bases, and 8 bases separated the two germline ends. This CDR3 is 13 amino acids long. Germline values: CDR1 SGHKS, CDR2 YYEKEE (reference sequence). CDR3 DNA sequence: TGTGCCAGCAGCCTTGACATTAATGAAAAACTGTTTTTT. This gives the protein CASSLDINEKLFF.

This chain connects TRBV2 to TRBJ2-7; 12 bases map to TRBD1. The CDR3 has 17 amino acids. V shed 0 bases and J 6 bases; nucleotides not matched to a gene: 9. CDR1 SNHLY and CDR2 FYNNEI come from the germline V gene. The CDR3 DNA follows: TGTGCCAGCAGTGAAGCGAATCCGGGACAGGGGGCCGGCGAGCAGTACTTC. Its protein is CASSEANPGQGAGEQYF.

The chain employs TRBV27 and TRBJ1-1; TRBD1 might be the D (5 bases). The CDR3 totals 17 residues. Germline V gene data show CDR1 as MNHEY and CDR2 as SMNVEV (reference sequence). V was pared by 5 bases and J by 3 bases, with 22 bases between. The CDR3 loop reads CASSLHPQQARYTEAFF. The DNA for the CDR3 is TGTGCCAGCAGTCTCCACCCACAACAGGCGCGGTACACTGAAGCTTTCTTT.

The chain recombines TRBV7-9 with TRBJ1-2; D perhaps matches TRBD1 (5 bases). Trimming stripped 3 bases from V and 4 bases from J, with 12 bases between. This CDR3 spans 14 amino acids. CDR1 and CDR2 from the germline V gene are SEHNR and FQNEAQ (reference sequence). The CDR3 loop reads CASSFNQGSYGYTF. CDR3 DNA: TGTGCCAGCAGCTTTAACCAGGGATCCTATGGCTACACCTTC. The full variable domain, in which reference TRBV7-9 and TRBJ1-2 provide the parts outside the CDR3, is DTGVSQNPRHKITKRGQNVTFRCDPISEHNRLYWYRQTLGQGPEFLTYFQNEAQLEKSRLLSDRFSAERPKGSFSTLEIQRTEQGDSAMYLCASSFNQGSYGYTFGSGTRLTVV.

The chain employs TRBV14 and TRBJ2-5; D perhaps matches TRBD2 (5 bases). The CDR3 covers 12 residues. The germline V and J ends were trimmed by 3 bases and 11 bases, with 13 bases remaining between them. CDR1 and CDR2 (germline): SGHDN, FVKESK. For the CDR3, the DNA is TGTGCCAGCAGCCACCCCCCGGAGCGGCAGTACTTC. Protein product: CASSHPPERQYF. Based on the CDR3 plus reference TRBV14 and TRBJ2-5, the full variable domain is EAGVTQFPSHSVIEKGQTVTLRCDPISGHDNLYWYRRVMGKEIKFLLHFVKESKQDESGMPNNRFLAERTGGTYSTLKVQPAELEDSGVYFCASSHPPERQYFGPGTRLLVL.

J is TRBJ2-4 and V is TRBV19; 9 bases line up with TRBD1. Trimming cost V 5 bases and J 8 bases; bases outside gene matches: 7. Germline V CDR1 and CDR2: LNHDA, SQIVND (reference sequence). The CDR3 has 14 residues. The CDR3 bases are TGTGCCAGTAGTTCCGGGACAGGGTGGGACATTCAGTACTTC. This encodes CASSSGTGWDIQYF.

The chain combines TRBV11-3 with TRBJ2-5; D gene ambiguous. Germline values: CDR1 SGHNT, CDR2 YENEEA. V was pared by 1 base and J by 3 bases, with 3 bases between. The CDR3 runs to 12 residues. The chain's CDR3 is CASSLVEETQYF. The CDR3 DNA is TGTGCCAGCAGCTTAGTAGAAGAGACCCAGTACTTC.